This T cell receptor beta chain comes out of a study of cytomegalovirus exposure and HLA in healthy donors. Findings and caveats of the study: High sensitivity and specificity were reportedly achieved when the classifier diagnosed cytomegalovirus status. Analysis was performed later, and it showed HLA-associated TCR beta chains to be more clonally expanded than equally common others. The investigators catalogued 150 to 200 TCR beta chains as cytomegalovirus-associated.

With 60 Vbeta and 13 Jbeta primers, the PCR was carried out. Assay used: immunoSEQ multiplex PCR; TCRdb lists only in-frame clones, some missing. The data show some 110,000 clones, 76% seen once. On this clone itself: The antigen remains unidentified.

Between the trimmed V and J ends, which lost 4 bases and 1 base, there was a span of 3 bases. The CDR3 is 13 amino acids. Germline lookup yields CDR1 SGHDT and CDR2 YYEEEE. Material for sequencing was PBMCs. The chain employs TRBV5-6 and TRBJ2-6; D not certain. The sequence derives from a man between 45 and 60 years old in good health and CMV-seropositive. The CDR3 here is CASSLSGANVLTF. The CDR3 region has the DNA TGTGCCAGCAGCCTATCTGGGGCCAACGTCCTGACTTTC.